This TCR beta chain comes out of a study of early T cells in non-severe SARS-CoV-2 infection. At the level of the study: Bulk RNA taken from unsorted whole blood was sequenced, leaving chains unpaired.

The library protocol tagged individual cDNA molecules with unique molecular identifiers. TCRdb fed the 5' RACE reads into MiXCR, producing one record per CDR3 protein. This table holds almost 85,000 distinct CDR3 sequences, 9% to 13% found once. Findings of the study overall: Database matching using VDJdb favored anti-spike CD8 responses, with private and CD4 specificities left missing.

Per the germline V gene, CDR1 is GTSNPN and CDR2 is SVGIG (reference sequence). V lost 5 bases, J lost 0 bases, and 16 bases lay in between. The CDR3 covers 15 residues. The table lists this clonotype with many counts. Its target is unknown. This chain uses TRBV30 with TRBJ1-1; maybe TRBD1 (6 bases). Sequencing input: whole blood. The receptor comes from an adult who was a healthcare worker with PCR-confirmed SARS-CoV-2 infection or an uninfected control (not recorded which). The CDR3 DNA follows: TGTGCCTGGGTAGTTCCGGGACACTTGAACACTGAAGCTTTCTTT. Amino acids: CAWVVPGHLNTEAFF.